A single sample is the source of the 27 T cell receptor beta chains below, sequenced in a study of cytomegalovirus exposure and HLA in healthy donors. PCR employed 60 Vbeta and 13 Jbeta primers. Here immunoSEQ multiplex PCR was the method, and the copy in TCRdb shows in-frame clones only, minus some. The sample gives some 85,000 clones, roughly 79% of which show up once; around 6.4% is in the top ten. Sequenced material: PBMCs. Source of these receptors: a man aged 18 to 29 in good health and CMV-seropositive.

The J gene is TRBJ2-7, the V gene TRBV21-1; no DNA check was done on the table's D call, TRBD2. TRBV21-1 is a documented pseudogene. The CDR3 sequence is 15 residues long. The CDR3 protein is CASSNLLIAYDEQYF. The CDR3 DNA reads TGTGCCAGCAGCAATTTACTCATTGCTTATGACGAGCAGTACTTC.

This clone was counted only a few times. As DNA, the CDR3 is TGTGCCAGCAGCCCCGTAGGGGTCTATGGCTACACCTTC. Translation: CASSPVGVYGYTF. The V call is TRBV11-2, the J call TRBJ1-2, with D maybe TRBD1 (5 bases). Trimming pared 5 bases from V and 4 bases from J, leaving 11 bases between. The germline V gene encodes CDR1 SGHAT and CDR2 FQNNGV. The CDR3 totals 13 residues. The whole variable domain, filled in from reference TRBV11-2 and TRBJ1-2, reads EAGVAQSPRYKIIEKRQSVAFWCNPISGHATLYWYQQILGQGPKLLIQFQNNGVVDDSQLPKDRFSAERLKGVDSTLKIQPAKLEDSAVYLCASSPVGVYGYTFGSGTRLTVV.

Comment on this clone: The junction shows a germline mismatch at one end, possibly a read error. The chain uses TRBV2 and TRBJ1-1; TRBD1 matches 8 bases. From germline, CDR1 is SNHLY and CDR2 FYNNEI. The CDR3 loop spans 14 amino acids. DNA for the CDR3: TGTGCGAGCAGGGGGCGATTTTTATCTACTGAAGCTTTCTTT. Translated: CASRGRFLSTEAFF. Combining the CDR3 with reference TRBV2 and TRBJ1-1 gives the whole variable domain EPEVTQTPSHQVTQMGQEVILRCVPISNHLYFYWYRQILGQKVEFLVSFYNNEISEKSEIFDDQFSVERPDGSNFTLKIRSTKLEDSAMYFCASRGRFLSTEAFFGQGTRLTVV.

The chain uses TRBV9 and TRBJ1-2; 8 positions agree with TRBD1. The CDR3 has 14 amino acids. The junction had 5 bases not matched to a gene; V was cut back by 0 bases and J by 7 bases. Germline CDR1 reads SGDLS; CDR2 reads YYNGEE. CDR3 sequence (DNA): TGTGCCAGCAGCGTAGATAGGACAGGGTTTGGCTACACCTTC. This translates into CASSVDRTGFGYTF. Complete variable domain (other parts from reference TRBV9 and TRBJ1-2): DSGVTQTPKHLITATGQRVTLRCSPRSGDLSVYWYQQSLDQGLQFLIQYYNGEERAKGNILERFSAQQFPDLHSELNLSSLELGDSALYFCASSVDRTGFGYTFGSGTRLTVV.

This rearrangement joins TRBV10-3 to TRBJ2-5; D may be TRBD1 (5 bases). V lost 10 bases and J lost 5, with 20 bases in between. The CDR3 totals 14 residues. Germline V gene data show CDR1 as ENHRY and CDR2 as SYGVKD. This CDR3 reads CASKGTSGYETQYF. The CDR3 region has the DNA TGTGCCAGCAAAGGAACCTCAGGGTACGAGACCCAGTACTTC.

The chain uses TRBV12-2 and TRBJ1-2. TRBV12-2 counts as a pseudogene. The CDR3 spans 11 residues. The CDR3 DNA reads TGTGCAAGTCGCGCTAGGGAGGGCTACACCTTC. It specifies CASRAREGYTF.

The rearrangement uses TRBV11-2 and TRBJ1-1; TRBD1 aligns across 9 bases. Trimming at V came to 5 bases and at J to 6 bases, leaving 7 bases not matched to a gene. Germline values: CDR1 SGHAT, CDR2 FQNNGV. The CDR3 runs to 14 residues. The CDR3 here is CASSRDRVYAEAFF. Written as DNA, the CDR3 is TGTGCCAGCAGCAGGGACAGGGTTTACGCTGAAGCTTTCTTT.

The chain combines TRBV6-1 with TRBJ1-2; TRBD1 matches at 10 bases. The CDR3 has 12 residues. The V segment lost 6 bases and the J segment 8 bases; nucleotides outside the gene matches: 3. CDR1 MNHNS and CDR2 SASEGT come from the germline V gene. CDR3 sequence reads: CASRETGGGYTF. CDR3 bases: TGTGCCAGCAGAGAGACAGGGGGCGGCTACACCTTC.

V is TRBV14 and J is TRBJ1-3; no firm D call. The V and J ends lost 1 base and 0 bases respectively, with 10 bases between them. Germline assignment: CDR1 SGHDN and CDR2 FVKESK. The CDR3 length is 16 residues. The chain's CDR3 is CASSQVPLNSGNTIYF. CDR3 nucleotides: TGTGCCAGCAGCCAAGTTCCACTAAACTCTGGAAACACCATATATTTT.

The J gene is TRBJ2-1, the V gene TRBV7-2; 14 nucleotides align to TRBD2. J was trimmed by 7 bases and V by 5 bases; bases with no gene match: 4. Germline loops: CDR1 SGHTA, CDR2 FQGNSA. The CDR3 totals 15 residues. The CDR3 DNA follows: TGTGCCAGCAGCGCCCGGACTAGCGGGAGGAATGAGCAGTTCTTC. Residues: CASSARTSGRNEQFF.

J is TRBJ2-7 and V is TRBV11-2, with TRBD2 identical over 7 bases. V shed 1 base and J 7 bases; nucleotides not matched to a gene: 4. In germline, CDR1 is SGHAT, CDR2 FQNNGV. The CDR3 is made up of 13 amino acids. The CDR3 sequence is CASSLVGGGEQYF. CDR3 nucleotides: TGTGCCAGCAGCTTAGTGGGGGGAGGGGAGCAGTACTTC.

The V and J genes are TRBV9 and TRBJ2-1; perhaps TRBD2 as D (6 bases). CDR1 and CDR2 from the germline V gene are SGDLS and YYNGEE. The germline V and J ends were trimmed by 6 bases and 6 bases, with 13 bases remaining between them. The CDR3 has 13 amino acids. The CDR3: CASTQVGGNEQFF. The DNA of the CDR3 is TGTGCCAGCACCCAAGTCGGGGGCAATGAGCAGTTCTTC.

This chain connects TRBV2 to TRBJ2-1; weak D call: TRBD2 (6 bases). Between the trimmed V and J ends, which lost 7 bases and 0 bases, there was a span of 16 bases. The CDR3 consists of 16 residues. The germline V gene encodes CDR1 SNHLY and CDR2 FYNNEI. Here the CDR3 reads CASKAESGYSYNEQFF. In DNA, the CDR3 is TGTGCCAGCAAGGCGGAGAGCGGGTACTCCTACAATGAGCAGTTCTTC.

The chain carries TRBV4-1 and TRBJ2-4, with 14 bases matching TRBD2. Germline V CDR1 and CDR2: MGHRA, YSYEKL. The CDR3 contains 18 residues. J gave up 0 bases and V 5 bases, and 6 bases lay outside the gene matches. This chain's CDR3 is CASSITGLAGVAKNIQYF. As DNA, the CDR3 is TGCGCCAGCAGCATTACGGGACTAGCGGGAGTAGCCAAAAACATTCAGTACTTC.

The chain couples TRBV5-1 to TRBJ2-7; D remains unclear. In germline, CDR1 is SGHRS, CDR2 YFSETQ. The CDR3 is 13 amino acids. The germline V and J ends were trimmed by 3 bases and 3 bases, with 10 bases remaining between them. CDR3 protein: CASSSSNFYEQYF. In nucleotides, the CDR3 is TGCGCCAGCAGCTCCTCAAACTTCTACGAGCAGTACTTC.

This clone came up once. The chain combines TRBV28 with TRBJ2-3; 8 bases match TRBD2. This CDR3 has 17 amino acids. With V trimmed by 6 bases and J by 0 bases, 11 bases remained unmatched. Germline values: CDR1 MDHEN, CDR2 SYDVKM. CDR3 sequence (DNA): TGTGCCAGCAGATCACCGCCAGCGGGAGCTAGCACAGATACGCAGTATTTT. Translated: CASRSPPAGASTDTQYF.

The chain links TRBV29-1 to TRBJ2-7, with 9 bases aligning to TRBD2. The CDR3 is made up of 13 amino acids. The V gene's germline CDR1 is SQVTM and CDR2 ANQGSEA. The junction had 2 bases not matched to a gene; V was cut back by 5 bases and J by 0 bases. CDR3 residues: CSVLAGPSYEQYF. For the CDR3, the DNA is TGCAGCGTTCTAGCGGGGCCCTCCTACGAGCAGTACTTC.

The genes are TRBV7-9 and TRBJ2-2, with 7 bases that match TRBD1. This CDR3 comprises 16 residues. Germline V gives CDR1 SEHNR, CDR2 FQNEAQ (reference sequence). The V segment lost 5 bases and the J segment 4 bases; nucleotides outside the gene matches: 10. The CDR3, as DNA: TGTGCCAGCAGCCAGGGCTGGGACAGTTCCACCGGGGAGCTGTTTTTT. This sequence encodes CASSQGWDSSTGELFF.

The chain uses TRBV7-3 and TRBJ1-2; no definite D call. Germline V gene data show CDR1 as SGHTA and CDR2 as FQGTGA. Trimming left V 5 bases short and J 8 bases short, with 15 bases between. The CDR3 has 13 residues. CDR3 sequence reads: CASSPYPIGGYTF. The CDR3 DNA reads TGTGCCAGCAGCCCCTACCCTATCGGGGGCTACACCTTC. The full variable domain, rest sourced from reference TRBV7-3 and TRBJ1-2, is GAGVSQTPSNKVTEKGKYVELRCDPISGHTALYWYRQSLGQGPEFLIYFQGTGAADDSGLPNDRFFAVRPEGSVSTLKIQRTERGDSAVYLCASSPYPIGGYTFGSGTRLTVV.

V gene TRBV4-1 combines with J gene TRBJ1-1; TRBD1 might be the D (5 bases). Germline lookup yields CDR1 MGHRA and CDR2 YSYEKL. The CDR3 is made up of 16 amino acids. Trimming shortened V by 4 bases and J by 1 base, and 16 bases separated the two germline ends. CDR3 residues: CASSPTGQGTNTEAFF. In DNA, the CDR3 is TGCGCCAGCAGCCCAACGGGCCAGGGAACGAACACTGAAGCTTTCTTT.

This rearrangement joins TRBV29-1 to TRBJ2-3; TRBD1 aligns across 7 bases. The CDR3 runs to 14 residues. The V gene end was trimmed by 6 bases and the J gene end by 5 bases; junction bases not matched to a gene: 11. Germline V lookup: CDR1 SQVTM, CDR2 ANQGSEA. The CDR3 protein is CSVTYRGLGDTQYF. The CDR3 bases are TGCAGCGTGACATACAGGGGTTTGGGAGATACGCAGTATTTT.

This clone was detected a few times. The chain recombines TRBV9 with TRBJ2-1; 7 bases agree with TRBD2. The CDR3 contains 14 residues. Germline CDR1 SGDLS, CDR2 YYNGEE. V gave up 2 bases and J gave up 8 bases; unmatched junction bases: 7. The CDR3 DNA reads as TGTGCCAGCAGCGTCGGGACTACCATCGATGAGCAGTTCTTC. This codes for CASSVGTTIDEQFF.

V usage is TRBV5-1 and J usage is TRBJ1-5, with D perhaps matching TRBD1 (5 bases). The germline gives CDR1 SGHRS, CDR2 YFSETQ. This CDR3 region has 16 residues. Trimming took 4 bases from V and 5 from J, leaving 19 bases between them. The CDR3 nucleotides read TGCGCCAGCAGCCCCCGGCCAGCAGGGTCGGATCAGCCCCAGCATTTT. Encoded protein: CASSPRPAGSDQPQHF.

The V call is TRBV29-1, the J call TRBJ2-7, with D maybe TRBD2 (8 bases). V lost 3 bases, J lost 3 bases, and 27 bases lay in between. This CDR3 is built from 18 residues. Per germline, CDR1 SQVTM and CDR2 ANQGSEA. The CDR3 sequence: CSVEATGKIAGSYYEQYF. CDR3 nucleotides: TGCAGCGTTGAGGCGACAGGGAAAATAGCGGGATCATACTACGAGCAGTACTTC.

A single count supports this clone. The V gene is TRBV6-5, the J gene TRBJ2-3, with TRBD2 as a possible D gene (5 bases). V shed 0 bases and J shed 4 bases, with 11 bases lying between them. Germline-derived CDR1 and CDR2 are MNHEY and SVGAGI. The CDR3 has 15 residues. DNA of the CDR3: TGTGCCAGCAGTTACTCGACGGGGTGGGCAGATACGCAGTATTTT. Protein: CASSYSTGWADTQYF.

The chain uses TRBV4-1 and TRBJ2-7; 7 bases line up with TRBD1. The V gene end was trimmed by 8 bases and the J gene end by 7 bases; junction bases not matched to a gene: 5. Germline V lookup: CDR1 MGHRA, CDR2 YSYEKL. This CDR3 contains 11 residues. Here the CDR3 reads CASRTGPEQYF. The CDR3 DNA is TGCGCCAGCCGGACAGGACCAGAGCAGTACTTC.

The chain joins TRBV5-4 to TRBJ2-7; D possibly corresponds to TRBD2 (5 bases). Germline V gene lookup returns CDR1 SGHNT and CDR2 YYREEE (reference sequence). Trimming pared 5 bases from V and 3 bases from J, leaving 9 bases between. This CDR3 has 12 residues. As DNA, the CDR3 is TGTGCCAGCAGTTCGGGGTTCTACGAGCAGTACTTC. It is translated as CASSSGFYEQYF.